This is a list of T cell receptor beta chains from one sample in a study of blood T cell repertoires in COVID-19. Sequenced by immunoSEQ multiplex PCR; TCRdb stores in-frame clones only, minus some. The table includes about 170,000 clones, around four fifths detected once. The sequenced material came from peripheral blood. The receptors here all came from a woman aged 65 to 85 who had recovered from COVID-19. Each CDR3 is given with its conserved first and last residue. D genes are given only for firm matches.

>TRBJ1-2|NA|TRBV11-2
CASSLDGALANYGYTF
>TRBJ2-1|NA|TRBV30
CARKGGARSSYNEQFF
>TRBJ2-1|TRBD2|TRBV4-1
CASSQDRLAGGNEQFF
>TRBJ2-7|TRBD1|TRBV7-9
CASSLPGQGSYEQYF
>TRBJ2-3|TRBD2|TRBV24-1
CATSDLWSNLAGADTQYF
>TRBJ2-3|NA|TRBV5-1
CASSLGLAEWGPTDTQYF
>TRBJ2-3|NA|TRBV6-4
CASSGLRGDTQYF
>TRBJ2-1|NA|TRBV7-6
CASSTRGEQFF
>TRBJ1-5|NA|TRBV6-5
CASSYGAGGGNQPQHF
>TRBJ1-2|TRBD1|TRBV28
CASTMGTGGGYTF
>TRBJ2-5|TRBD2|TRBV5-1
CASSPRLAGGQTQYF
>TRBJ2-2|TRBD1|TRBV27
CASTRGTGYAGELFF
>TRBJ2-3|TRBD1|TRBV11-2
CASSLVGQGGDTQYF
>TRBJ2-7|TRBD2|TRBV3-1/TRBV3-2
CASSQYPGGPWWYF
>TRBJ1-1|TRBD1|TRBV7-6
CASTLAGGRDTEAFF
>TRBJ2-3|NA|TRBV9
CASSPAPQGTQYF
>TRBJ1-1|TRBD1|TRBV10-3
CAISLQGGEAFF
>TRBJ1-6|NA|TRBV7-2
CASSLSPENSPLHF
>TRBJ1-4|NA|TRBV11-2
CASSLGGASEKLFF
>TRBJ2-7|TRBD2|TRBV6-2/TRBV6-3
CASSTSGYYEQYF
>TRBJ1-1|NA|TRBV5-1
CASSPTAGVDTEAFF
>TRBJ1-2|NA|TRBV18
CASSPAQGLNYGYTF
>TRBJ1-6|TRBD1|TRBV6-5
CASRRDRGGSPLHF
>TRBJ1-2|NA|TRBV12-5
CASGQSNYGYTF